A selection of T cell receptor beta chains follows, all from one sample in a study of T-cell reconstitution after alpha-beta-depleted transplantation in children. TCRdb itself ran the PCR reads through MiXCR, one entry per CDR3 protein. Seen here are about 980,000 distinct CDR3 sequences, roughly 29% observed once, and the top ten hold about 28%. The sample was PBMCs, mostly from graft donor cells, taken 360 days after TCRalphabeta/CD19-depleted stem cell transplant. The receptors were gathered from a boy younger than two who had a stem cell transplant for SCID, so the T cells may come from the graft donor. The CDR3 runs from the conserved cysteine through the conserved F or W. A D gene is named only where the DNA matches it firmly. Size values are once, few and many counts, or a class for expanded clones, and some rows have none.

>once|TRBD2|TRBV6-2/TRBV6-3|TRBJ2-1
CASSYPLGVERGARVNEQFF
TGTGCCAGCAGTTACCCCCTCGGGGTGGAGCGGGGGGCCAGGGTGAATGAGCAGTTCTTC
>.|.|TRBV6-5|TRBJ2-5
CASSSGSPSTQYF
TGTGCCAGCAGTTCGGGCAGCCCAAGTACCCAGTACTTC
>.|.|TRBV5-1|TRBJ1-1
CASKGTTEAFF
TGCGCCAGCAAAGGGACGACTGAAGCTTTCTTT
>.|TRBD1|TRBV2|TRBJ1-6
CASSHGQAYNSPLHF
TGTGCCAGCAGCCACGGACAGGCATATAATTCACCCCTCCACTTT
>.|.|TRBV7-2|TRBJ2-7
CASSLGGRSLDEQYF
TGTGCCAGCAGCTTAGGGGGCAGGTCCTTGGACGAGCAGTACTTC
>.|TRBD1|TRBV29-1|TRBJ1-2
CSVPTQGVGYGYTF
TGCAGCGTTCCTACCCAGGGGGTGGGCTATGGCTACACCTTC
>.|.|TRBV29-1|TRBJ2-1
CSVALRGGRANEQFF
TGCAGCGTCGCCCTACGGGGAGGTAGGGCGAATGAGCAGTTCTTC
>.|.|TRBV6-4|TRBJ1-2
CASSEPRQAYGYTF
TGTGCCAGCAGTGAGCCCCGGCAGGCCTATGGCTACACCTTC
>.|TRBD2|TRBV4-1|TRBJ2-7
CASSHGTSGRLPYEQYF
TGCGCCAGCAGCCATGGGACTAGCGGGCGCCTACCCTACGAGCAGTACTTC
>once|TRBD2|TRBV30|TRBJ2-5
CAWSMGLAGGSGETQYF
TGTGCCTGGAGTATGGGACTAGCGGGGGGCTCGGGGGAGACCCAGTACTTC
>few|.|TRBV5-6|TRBJ1-2
CASSLMFGAGGGYTF
.
>.|TRBD1|TRBV6-5|TRBJ2-2
CASSYRQGGLGELFF
TGTGCCAGCAGTTACCGACAGGGGGGTTTGGGGGAGCTGTTTTTT
>few|.|TRBV3-1|TRBJ2-7
CASSQDLAFLTDEQYF
TGTGCCAGCAGCCAAGATTTGGCTTTCCTCACCGACGAGCAGTACTTC
>.|.|TRBV28|TRBJ2-7
CASSFWESSYEQYF
TGTGCCAGCAGTTTTTGGGAGAGCTCCTACGAGCAGTACTTC
>.|.|TRBV5-5|TRBJ2-7
CASSLGATGSEQYF
TGTGCCAGCAGCTTAGGGGCTACAGGGAGCGAGCAGTACTTC
>.|.|TRBV2|TRBJ2-2
CASRGVETGELFF
TGTGCCAGCAGAGGGGTAGAAACCGGGGAGCTGTTTTTT
>few|TRBD2|TRBV12-3/TRBV12-4|TRBJ2-5
CASSPQRGGVKTQYF
TGTGCCAGCAGTCCTCAGCGGGGGGGCGTGAAGACCCAGTACTTC
>few|.|TRBV4-1|TRBJ2-7
CASSQAPLSYEQYF
TGCGCCAGCAGCCAAGCCCCTCTCTCCTACGAGCAGTACTTC
>.|.|TRBV29-1|TRBJ2-1
CSVATGNNEQFF
TGCAGCGTCGCGACAGGTAACAATGAGCAGTTCTTC
>.|.|TRBV7-2|TRBJ1-1
CASSFIGQGALGTEAFF
TGTGCCAGCAGCTTTATTGGGCAGGGTGCTTTGGGCACTGAAGCTTTCTTT
>.|.|TRBV2|TRBJ2-3
CASSEVSNMADTQYF
TGTGCCAGCAGTGAGGTTAGCAACATGGCAGATACGCAGTATTTT
>.|.|TRBV20-1|TRBJ2-5
CSASVGVAETQYF
TGCAGTGCTAGTGTAGGGGTGGCAGAGACCCAGTACTTC
>.|.|TRBV6-1|TRBJ1-1
CASSPRARGVTEAFF
TGTGCCAGCAGCCCGCGCGCGAGGGGGGTCACTGAAGCTTTCTTT
>few|.|TRBV20-1|TRBJ2-6
CSGASGANVLTF
TGCAGTGGAGCCTCTGGGGCCAACGTCCTGACTTTC
>.|TRBD1|TRBV20-1|TRBJ2-2
CSAIDRVNTGELFF
TGCAGTGCCATCGACAGGGTGAACACCGGGGAGCTGTTTTTT
>.|TRBD1|TRBV12-3/TRBV12-4|TRBJ1-1
CASKLTGTVNTEAFF
TGTGCCAGCAAACTGACCGGGACAGTGAACACTGAAGCTTTCTTT
>.|.|TRBV20-1|TRBJ2-2
CSAQAGNTGELFF
TGCAGTGCCCAGGCGGGGAACACCGGGGAGCTGTTTTTT
>.|.|TRBV5-1|TRBJ2-2
CASSFAGAGIGELFF
TGCGCCAGCAGCTTCGCGGGGGCCGGAATCGGGGAGCTGTTTTTT
>few|.|TRBV18|TRBJ2-1
CASSPDVGGRHEQFF
TGTGCCAGCTCACCGGATGTCGGGGGCCGCCATGAGCAGTTCTTC
>many|.|TRBV5-1|TRBJ2-2
CASSRGGIANTGELFF
TGCGCCAGCAGCCGAGGGGGGATCGCGAACACCGGGGAGCTGTTTTTT
>.|.|TRBV19|TRBJ2-7
CASSNPRDLTYEQYF
TGTGCCAGTAGTAATCCCCGGGACCTCACCTACGAGCAGTACTTC
>.|TRBD1|TRBV2|TRBJ2-5
CASKPDRGRETQYF
TGTGCCAGCAAACCGGACAGGGGCAGGGAGACCCAGTACTTC
>few|.|TRBV20-1|TRBJ1-4
CSARAEHEPHEKLFF
TGCAGTGCTAGAGCCGAGCATGAACCTCACGAAAAACTGTTTTTT
>few|TRBD1|TRBV4-2|TRBJ2-5
CASSQGGDRRRETQYF
TGTGCCAGCAGCCAAGGCGGGGACAGGCGTAGGGAGACCCAGTACTTC
>.|.|TRBV12-3/TRBV12-4|TRBJ2-1
CASSRFAGFLDEQFF
TGTGCCAGCAGCCGCTTCGCGGGGTTCTTGGATGAGCAGTTCTTC
>few|.|TRBV4-2|TRBJ2-1
CASSQDLGGPLYNEQFF
TGTGCCAGCAGCCAAGATTTGGGCGGGCCTCTCTACAATGAGCAGTTCTTC
>few|.|TRBV18|TRBJ2-5
CASSNLEGEQETQYF
TGTGCCAGCTCAAACCTTGAGGGGGAGCAAGAGACCCAGTACTTC
>.|.|TRBV6-4|TRBJ2-1
CASSDGRTLGVDEQFF
TGTGCCAGCAGTGACGGGCGGACCTTAGGGGTCGATGAGCAGTTCTTC
>.|.|TRBV6-5|TRBJ1-2
CASSYRQFNYGYTF
TGTGCCAGCAGTTACCGGCAGTTTAACTATGGCTACACCTTC
>.|TRBD1|TRBV10-3|TRBJ2-3
CAICPGGLAGTDTQYF
TGTGCCATCTGTCCAGGGGGCCTCGCGGGCACAGATACGCAGTATTTT
>.|.|TRBV20-1|TRBJ2-3
CSARDLKDSDTQYF
TGCAGTGCTAGAGATCTGAAAGACAGTGATACGCAGTATTTT
>few|.|TRBV12-3/TRBV12-4|TRBJ2-7
CASSAAGEQYF
TGTGCCAGCAGTGCTGCTGGGGAGCAGTACTTC
>.|.|TRBV12-3/TRBV12-4|TRBJ2-3
CASSLPKGPPDTQYF
TGTGCCAGCAGTTTACCCAAGGGCCCGCCAGATACGCAGTATTTT
>.|TRBD2|TRBV11-1|TRBJ2-5
CASSSGLTQETQYF
TGTGCCAGCAGCTCGGGACTAACCCAAGAGACCCAGTACTTC
>.|.|TRBV20-1|TRBJ2-1
CSASSGINEQFF
TGCAGTGCTAGCTCTGGCATCAATGAGCAGTTCTTC
>few|.|TRBV25-1|TRBJ1-1
CASSYARGTEAFF
TGTGCCAGCAGTTACGCGAGGGGCACTGAAGCTTTCTTT
>few|TRBD2|TRBV15|TRBJ2-3
CATRAGDRGTDTQYF
TGTGCCACCAGGGCGGGGGACCGGGGCACAGATACGCAGTATTTT
>few|.|TRBV7-3|TRBJ2-3
CASSLTAAHTQYF
TGTGCCAGCAGCTTAACCGCCGCACATACGCAGTATTTT
>.|TRBD2|TRBV7-2|TRBJ2-1
CASSFLAGGPYEQFF
TGTGCCAGCAGCTTTCTAGCGGGGGGGCCCTATGAGCAGTTCTTC
>.|.|TRBV25-1|TRBJ1-1
CASSEYRETEAFF
TGTGCCAGCAGTGAATATCGGGAGACTGAAGCTTTCTTT
>.|TRBD2|TRBV5-1|TRBJ2-1
CASSLGFGTKYNEQFF
TGCGCCAGCAGCTTGGGGTTCGGGACTAAGTACAATGAGCAGTTCTTC
>few|TRBD2|TRBV12-3/TRBV12-4|TRBJ2-1
CASGTSMEFF
TGTGCCAGCGGGACTAGTATGGAGTTCTTC